This TCR beta chain was retrieved from a study of T cells in Graves' hyperthyroidism and ophthalmopathy. About the research overall: Peripheral blood was obtained at initial diagnosis, preceding any treatment.

Per germline, CDR1 DFQATT and CDR2 SNEGSKA (reference sequence). V was cut by 6 bases and J by 4 bases, with 10 bases left in between. This CDR3 is 12 amino acids long. RNA transcripts served as the template for amplifying TCR beta CDR3 regions. The HTBI primer set served for first-round RT-PCR of the TCR CDR3. TCRdb reprocessed the multiplex PCR reads via MiXCR and lists one record per CDR3 protein. The table shows hundreds of thousands of distinct CDR3 sequences, with approximately 15% occurring only once. Ten or more counts support this clonotype. The antigen remains unidentified. Study-wide findings and caveats: Within blood appeared most thyroid clonotypes that had expanded above 0.001.

It was considered stable Graves' hyperthyroidism when ophthalmopathy did not progress within 18 months. The chain joins TRBV20-1 to TRBJ1-3; no definite D call. This TCR derives from a woman between 40 and 50 years old with Graves' hyperthyroidism. The sample consisted of blood. The CDR3 region has the DNA TGCAGTGCCCCGGGAATCGGAAACACCATATATTTT. This encodes CSAPGIGNTIYF.